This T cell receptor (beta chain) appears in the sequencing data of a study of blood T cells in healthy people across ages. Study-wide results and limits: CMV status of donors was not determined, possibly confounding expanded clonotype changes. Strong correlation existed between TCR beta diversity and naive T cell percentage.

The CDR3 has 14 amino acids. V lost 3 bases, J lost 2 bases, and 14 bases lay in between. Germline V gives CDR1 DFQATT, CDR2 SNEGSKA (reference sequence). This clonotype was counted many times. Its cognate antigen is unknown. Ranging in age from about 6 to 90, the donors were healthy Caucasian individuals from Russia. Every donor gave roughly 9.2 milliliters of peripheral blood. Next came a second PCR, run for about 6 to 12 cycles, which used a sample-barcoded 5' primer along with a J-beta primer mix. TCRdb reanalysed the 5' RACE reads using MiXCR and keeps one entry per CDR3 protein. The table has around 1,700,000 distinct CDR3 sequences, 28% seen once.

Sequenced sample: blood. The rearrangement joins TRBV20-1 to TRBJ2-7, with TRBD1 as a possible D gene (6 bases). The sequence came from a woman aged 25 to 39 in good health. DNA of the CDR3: TGCAGTGCTAGGTCAAGGACAGACCCCTACGAGCAGTACTTC. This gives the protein CSARSRTDPYEQYF.